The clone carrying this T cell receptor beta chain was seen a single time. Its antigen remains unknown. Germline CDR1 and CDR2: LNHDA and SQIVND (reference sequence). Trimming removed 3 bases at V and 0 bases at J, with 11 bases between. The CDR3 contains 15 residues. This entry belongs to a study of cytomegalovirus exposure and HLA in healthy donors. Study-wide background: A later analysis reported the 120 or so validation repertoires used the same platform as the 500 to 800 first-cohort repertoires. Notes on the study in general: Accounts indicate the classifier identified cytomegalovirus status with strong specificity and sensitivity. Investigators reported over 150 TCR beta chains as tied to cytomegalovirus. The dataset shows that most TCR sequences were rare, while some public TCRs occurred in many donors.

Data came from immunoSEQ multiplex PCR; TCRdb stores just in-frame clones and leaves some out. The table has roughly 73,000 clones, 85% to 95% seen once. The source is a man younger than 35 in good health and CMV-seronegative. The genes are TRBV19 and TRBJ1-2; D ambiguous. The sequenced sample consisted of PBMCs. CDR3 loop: CASSIPTEANYGYTF. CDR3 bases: TGTGCCAGTAGTATTCCTACAGAAGCTAACTATGGCTACACCTTC.